Shown below are 13 T cell receptor beta chains from a single sample sequenced in a study of molecular identifiers for immune sequencing clone quantification. TCRdb called the PCR reads again in MiXCR, with one record for every CDR3 protein. The table has a few hundred thousand distinct CDR3 sequences, roughly 26% seen once. The sample was naive CD8+ T cells from blood, with Jurkat cell RNA spiked in. Indicated subset: FACS-sorted CD8+CD4-CCR7+CD45RA+ naive T cells. Receptors were obtained from a human donor in good health. Some libraries in this study had Jurkat cell RNA spiked in.

This chain connects TRBV4-3 to TRBJ2-1, with 8 bases fitting TRBD2. There are 17 residues in the CDR3. The V gene's germline CDR1 is LGHNA and CDR2 YSLEER. Unmatched junction bases numbered 7, after V lost 3 bases and J lost 0 bases. The CDR3 region has the DNA TGCGCCAGCAGCCAGGAACAACTAGCGGACTCCTACAATGAGCAGTTCTTC. This sequence encodes CASSQEQLADSYNEQFF.

This clonotype was detected only a few times. This rearrangement joins TRBV12-3 or TRBV12-4 to TRBJ2-1; TRBD2 matches 8 bases. There are 15 residues in the CDR3. The V gene end was trimmed by 6 bases and the J gene end by 7 bases; junction bases not matched to a gene: 11. The CDR3 DNA reads as TGTGCCAGCAGCAATATAGCGGGAAGCGCGAATGAGCAGTTCTTC. Its translation is CASSNIAGSANEQFF.

The chain combines TRBV20-1 with TRBJ2-7; 8 bases match TRBD1. Looked up from germline, CDR1 is DFQATT and CDR2 is SNEGSKA (reference sequence). The CDR3 spans 15 residues. The J segment lost 3 bases and the V segment lost 1 base, leaving 8 bases of the junction unmatched. CDR3 nucleotides: TGCAGTGCTAGAGGTCCGGGACAGGATAACTACGAGCAGTACTTC. The encoded protein is CSARGPGQDNYEQYF.

This rearrangement joins TRBV5-1 to TRBJ2-1, with 15 bases matching TRBD2. There are 17 residues in the CDR3. After removal of 3 bases from V and 6 bases from J, the junction contained 7 bases not matched to a gene. CDR1 is SGHRS and CDR2 is YFSETQ in the germline V gene. The CDR3 region has the DNA TGCGCCAGCAGCTCGGGACTAGCGGGAGGAAAGGGCAATGAGCAGTTCTTC. Amino acid sequence: CASSSGLAGGKGNEQFF.

The chain combines TRBV9 with TRBJ2-7; possibly TRBD1 or TRBD2 for D (6 bases each). There are 13 residues in the CDR3. Deletions cut 0 bases from V and 7 bases from J, with 11 bases between. Germline V gene lookup returns CDR1 SGDLS and CDR2 YYNGEE. DNA of the CDR3: TGTGCCAGCAGCGTAGGGGAAGGGGGGGAGCAGTACTTC. It is translated as CASSVGEGGEQYF.

This clonotype has ten or more counts. The V and J genes are TRBV13 and TRBJ2-7; D possibly corresponds to TRBD2 (6 bases). CDR1 PRHDT and CDR2 FYEKMQ come from the germline V gene (reference sequence). This CDR3 has 15 amino acids. V was clipped by 5 bases and J by 3 bases, with 17 bases between them. CDR3 nucleotides: TGTGCCAGCAGCCCGTGGGACTCGGCAAACTACGAGCAGTACTTC. It encodes CASSPWDSANYEQYF.

V usage is TRBV20-1 and J usage is TRBJ1-6; 7 bases fit TRBD1. The trim removed 0 bases at V and 9 bases at J, leaving 8 bases unmatched. Germline-derived CDR1 and CDR2 are DFQATT and SNEGSKA (reference sequence). The length of the CDR3 is 15 residues. The DNA of the CDR3 is TGCAGTGCTAGAGATATAGACAGGGAGGGTTCACCCCTCCACTTT. The encoded protein is CSARDIDREGSPLHF.

In its sample, this clonotype was seen many times. The chain employs TRBV28 and TRBJ2-2; D is undetermined. Trimming took 4 bases from V and 9 from J, leaving 15 bases between them. Germline loops: CDR1 MDHEN, CDR2 SYDVKM. This CDR3 has 14 residues. As DNA, the CDR3 is TGTGCCAGCAGTTCCTCCGGCCCAGCTCGGGAGCTGTTTTTT. Amino acids: CASSSSGPARELFF.

Only a few counts were recorded for this clonotype. This chain connects TRBV19 to TRBJ2-2; tentative D call: TRBD2 (5 bases). The CDR3 spans 14 residues. Germline V gene sequence: CDR1 LNHDA, CDR2 SQIVND (reference sequence). The V end was cut by 5 bases, the J end by 4 bases, with 11 bases between. CDR3 sequence (DNA): TGTGCCAGTAGTCCTTTCGGGGTCACCGGGGAGCTGTTTTTT. Translation: CASSPFGVTGELFF.

This chain uses TRBV29-1 with TRBJ1-2, with TRBD1 as a possible D gene (5 bases). Germline V lookup: CDR1 SQVTM, CDR2 ANQGSEA. Trimming removed 3 bases at V and 4 bases at J, with 9 bases between. The CDR3 extends over 12 amino acids. CDR3 DNA sequence: TGCAGCGTTGATACAGGCTTCTATGGCTACACCTTC. Translation: CSVDTGFYGYTF.

The chain recombines TRBV27 with TRBJ1-4; weak D call: TRBD1 (6 bases). This CDR3 region has 14 residues. V lost 3 bases to trimming and J lost 7 bases, with 12 bases between them. CDR1 is MNHEY, CDR2 SMNVEV, per germline (reference sequence). In DNA form, the CDR3 reads TGTGCCAGCAGTTTTGGGGGGGCGGGTGAAAAACTGTTTTTT. The encoded protein is CASSFGGAGEKLFF. Drawing the rest from reference TRBV27 and TRBJ1-4, the complete variable domain is EAQVTQNPRYLITVTGKKLTVTCSQNMNHEYMSWYRQDPGLGLRQIYYSMNVEVTDKGDVPEGYKVSRKEKRNFPLILESPSPNQTSLYFCASSFGGAGEKLFFGSGTQLSVL.

There are many counts of this clonotype. The chain recombines TRBV7-2 with TRBJ2-6; 9 nucleotides match TRBD2. The CDR3 has 20 residues. The germline V gene encodes CDR1 SGHTA and CDR2 FQGNSA. V was clipped by 5 bases and J by 0 bases; unmatched bases: 14. The CDR3 nucleotides read TGTGCCAGCAGCCCGGCAAGACTAGCGGACCTTCCCTCTGGGGCCAACGTCCTGACTTTC. The encoded protein is CASSPARLADLPSGANVLTF.

The chain couples TRBV7-9 to TRBJ2-1; 14 nucleotides align to TRBD2. This CDR3 contains 16 residues. The germline V gene has CDR1 SEHNR and CDR2 FQNEAQ (reference sequence). Trimming cost V 5 bases and J 7 bases; bases outside gene matches: 7. The CDR3 bases are TGTGCCAGCAGCCATTCCGGACTAGCGGGAGGAAATGAGCAGTTCTTC. Residues: CASSHSGLAGGNEQFF.